A single sample gave rise to the 23 T cell receptor beta chains below, sequenced in a study of T cell responses to AZD1222 COVID-19 vaccine. Generated by immunoSEQ multiplex PCR, the TCRdb table keeps only in-frame clones and is missing some. The sample holds approximately 100,000 clones; around nine tenths are singletons and the top ten take under 4%. Sequencing was performed on peripheral blood, taken on day 0 of AZD1222 vaccination. The source of these receptors is an adult in good health.

The CDR3 DNA follows: TGCGCCAGCAGCTTGGAAGCGGGGGCGAACACCGGGGAGCTGTTTTTT. Translating it yields CASSLEAGANTGELFF. V is TRBV5-1 and J is TRBJ2-2; 8 positions match TRBD2. The trim removed 0 bases at V and 0 bases at J, leaving 1 base unmatched. The CDR3 is made up of 16 amino acids. Germline CDR1 reads SGHRS; CDR2 reads YFSETQ.

This clone has only one observation. The V call is TRBV7-9, the J call TRBJ2-7; D is unresolved. Germline V gene lookup returns CDR1 SEHNR and CDR2 FQNEAQ (reference sequence). The CDR3 sequence is 12 residues long. V gave up 5 bases and J gave up 3 bases, with 8 bases separating them. CDR3 DNA: TGTGCCAGCAGCCCACAGAGCTACGAGCAGTACTTC. This codes for CASSPQSYEQYF.

The V call is TRBV29-1, the J call TRBJ2-2; 10 bases align to TRBD1. CDR1 and CDR2 (germline): SQVTM, ANQGSEA. The CDR3 runs 14 residues. With 8 bases clipped from V and 0 bases from J, the junction kept 3 bases outside the gene matches. The chain's CDR3 is CSTGQGANTGELFF. Here the CDR3 DNA reads TGCAGCACTGGACAGGGGGCGAACACCGGGGAGCTGTTTTTT.

V usage is TRBV18 and J usage is TRBJ1-2; D not certain. This CDR3 has 14 amino acids. V was trimmed by 3 bases and J by 4 bases, leaving 12 bases between them. Germline loops: CDR1 KGHSH, CDR2 LQKENI. The CDR3 sequence is CASSPEGNSYGYTF. CDR3 nucleotide sequence: TGTGCCAGCTCACCTGAAGGGAATAGCTATGGCTACACCTTC.

This chain uses TRBV6-5 with TRBJ2-3, with 7 bases fitting TRBD1. This CDR3 region has 15 residues. Germline V lookup: CDR1 MNHEY, CDR2 SVGAGI. J lost 5 bases, V lost 4 bases, and 9 bases had no gene match. CDR3 bases: TGTGCCAGCAGTTCATCCCAACAGGGGAAAGATACGCAGTATTTT. Residues: CASSSSQQGKDTQYF.

The chain carries TRBV25-1 and TRBJ1-1, with D perhaps TRBD1 (5 bases). Trimming pared 5 bases from V and 11 bases from J, leaving 18 bases between. The length of the CDR3 is 13 residues. Germline V gives CDR1 MGHDK, CDR2 SYGVNS. Here the CDR3 DNA reads TGTGCCAGCAGTCCCGGGGCCCTGAAGGGGGCTTTCTTT. Amino acid sequence: CASSPGALKGAFF. The variable domain in full, with the rest retrieved from reference TRBV25-1 and TRBJ1-1, is EADIYQTPRYLVIGTGKKITLECSQTMGHDKMYWYQQDPGMELHLIHYSYGVNSTEKGDLSSESTVSRIRTEHFPLTLESARPSHTSQYLCASSPGALKGAFFGQGTRLTVV.

This clone was seen once. V and J are TRBV19 and TRBJ1-5; tentative D call: TRBD1 (5 bases). There are 16 residues in the CDR3. Germline CDR1 reads LNHDA; CDR2 reads SQIVND (reference sequence). Trimming left V 1 base short and J 4 bases short, with 14 bases between. The CDR3 DNA sequence: TGTGCCAGTAGTATAGCTGTGGGGGTTGGAAATCAGCCCCAGCATTTT. The encoded protein is CASSIAVGVGNQPQHF.

CDR3 in amino acids: CAWGTGLGSFF. CDR3 coding DNA: TGTGCCTGGGGGACAGGGTTGGGGTCTTTCTTT. V usage is TRBV30 and J usage is TRBJ1-1, with 9 nucleotides matching TRBD1. Germline CDR1 reads GTSNPN; CDR2 reads SVGIG (reference sequence). The CDR3 sequence is 11 residues long. The trim removed 5 bases at V and 12 bases at J, leaving 7 bases unmatched.

This chain links TRBV18 with TRBJ2-1; 8 bases align to TRBD1. Trimming took 3 bases from V and 9 from J; bases not matched to a gene: 7. There are 14 residues in the CDR3. Germline loops: CDR1 KGHSH, CDR2 LQKENI. CDR3 DNA sequence: TGTGCCAGCTCACCTCAGGGGGCATCAAGTGAGCAGTTCTTC. This encodes CASSPQGASSEQFF.

V gene TRBV14 combines with J gene TRBJ1-2; possible D gene TRBD1, 6 bases. The CDR3 extends over 14 amino acids. Germline V lookup: CDR1 SGHDN, CDR2 FVKESK. Trimming cost V 4 bases and J 0 bases, with 9 bases left between them. Here the CDR3 DNA reads TGTGCCAGCAGCCGCAGGGGAGCTAACTATGGCTACACCTTC. Translating gives CASSRRGANYGYTF.

The V and J genes are TRBV5-4 and TRBJ1-2; D not resolved. The CDR3 consists of 13 residues. Germline values: CDR1 SGHNT, CDR2 YYREEE (reference sequence). Trimming removed 3 bases at V and 4 bases at J, with 10 bases between. The CDR3 loop is CASSWQGRYGYTF. CDR3 DNA sequence: TGTGCCAGCAGCTGGCAAGGGCGCTATGGCTACACCTTC.

The chain joins TRBV7-6 to TRBJ1-1; D is uncertain. Trimming took off 5 bases at V and 10 bases at J, with 32 bases between the two ends. CDR1 SGHVS and CDR2 FNYEAQ come from the germline V gene. The CDR3 has 18 residues. CDR3 sequence (DNA): TGTGCCAGCAGCCCCATAATTGGCCCCAGAGGGCGAAACGCAGGAGCTTTCTTT. Its protein product is CASSPIIGPRGRNAGAFF.

This rearrangement joins TRBV7-3 to TRBJ1-4; D might be TRBD1 (6 bases). CDR1 and CDR2 from the germline V gene are SGHTA and FQGTGA. The V end lost 5 bases, the J end lost 8 bases, and 15 bases lay between the germline ends. The CDR3 sequence is 14 residues long. CDR3 coding DNA: TGTGCCAGCAGCCCGGGGGCGCGGGAGGAAAAACTGTTTTTT. It yields the protein CASSPGAREEKLFF.

This chain uses TRBV7-9 with TRBJ2-2; TRBD1 matches at 9 bases. Germline lookup yields CDR1 SEHNR and CDR2 FQNEAQ (reference sequence). The V segment lost 3 bases and the J segment 6 bases; nucleotides outside the gene matches: 14. The CDR3 length is 18 residues. CDR3 nucleotide sequence: TGTGCCAGCAGCTTTGTCGCGAGACAGGGGGGAAAACCCGGGGAGCTGTTTTTT. Translated: CASSFVARQGGKPGELFF.

This chain joins TRBV7-8 and TRBJ2-1; 13 positions match TRBD2. The ends lost 3 bases at V and 3 bases at J; junction bases unmatched: 5. This CDR3 has 17 residues. Germline V lookup: CDR1 SGHVS, CDR2 FQNEAQ. This CDR3 reads CASSFLGLAGIYNEQFF. The CDR3 nucleotides are TGTGCCAGCAGCTTCCTGGGACTAGCGGGGATCTACAATGAGCAGTTCTTC.

The chain joins TRBV6-2 or TRBV6-3 to TRBJ1-2; D gene unclear. V was cut by 5 bases and J by 3 bases, with 10 bases left in between. Germline loops: CDR1 MNHEY, CDR2 SVGEGT. This CDR3 contains 13 residues. The CDR3, as DNA: TGTGCCAGCAGTCCGGAATTGTACTATGGCTACACCTTC. Residues: CASSPELYYGYTF.

The V call is TRBV7-2, the J call TRBJ2-1; 7 bases are a match to TRBD1. Germline CDR1 SGHTA, CDR2 FQGNSA. Trimming took 5 bases from V and 9 from J; bases not matched to a gene: 16. The CDR3 covers 16 residues. CDR3 residues: CASSTGWTGGLGEQFF. CDR3 sequence (DNA): TGTGCCAGCAGCACCGGGTGGACAGGAGGACTCGGTGAGCAGTTCTTC. Full variable domain (rest looked up from reference TRBV7-2 and TRBJ2-1): GAGVSQSPSNKVTEKGKDVELRCDPISGHTALYWYRQSLGQGLEFLIYFQGNSAPDKSGLPSDRFSAERTGGSVSTLTIQRTQQEDSAVYLCASSTGWTGGLGEQFFGPGTRLTVL.

The genes are TRBV27 and TRBJ2-1, with D possibly being TRBD2 (6 bases). The germline CDR1 and CDR2 sequences are MNHEY and SMNVEV (reference sequence). The V end was cut by 3 bases, the J end by 10 bases, with 10 bases between. The CDR3 is made up of 12 amino acids. CDR3 sequence (DNA): TGTGCCAGCAGTTTCAGCGGGCAGGAGCAGTTCTTC. Protein: CASSFSGQEQFF.

This clone was recorded once. This chain links TRBV27 with TRBJ2-1; D is unresolved. V gave up 8 bases and J gave up 3 bases, with 14 bases separating them. In germline, CDR1 is MNHEY, CDR2 SMNVEV (reference sequence). This CDR3 is built from 14 residues. CDR3 DNA: TGTGCCAGCCGGTCGGAAGGGCGCTACAATGAGCAGTTCTTC. Protein: CASRSEGRYNEQFF.

This chain joins TRBV10-3 and TRBJ2-3; D possibly corresponds to TRBD2 (5 bases). The V gene lost 4 bases and the J gene lost 0 bases, with 8 bases spanning the gap. The CDR3 has 14 amino acids. Germline CDR1 ENHRY, CDR2 SYGVKD. The CDR3 region is CAISAGSSTDTQYF. CDR3 DNA sequence: TGTGCCATCAGTGCGGGGTCTAGCACAGATACGCAGTATTTT.

The gene calls are TRBV5-1 and TRBJ2-5; D unresolved. Between the trimmed V and J ends, which lost 4 bases and 3 bases, there was a span of 16 bases. CDR3 length: 15 residues. CDR1 is SGHRS, CDR2 YFSETQ, per germline. The CDR3 nucleotides read TGCGCCAGCAGCGCCGGCGCAGGACGGGAAGAGACCCAGTACTTC. This codes for CASSAGAGREETQYF.

This chain connects TRBV5-1 to TRBJ1-4, with D perhaps TRBD1 (6 bases). Trimming cost V 5 bases and J 4 bases, with 24 bases left between them. This CDR3 has 18 residues. Germline V gives CDR1 SGHRS, CDR2 YFSETQ. The DNA of the CDR3 is TGCGCCAGCAGATATACAGGGATTCGGGGAGCCCTTAATGAAAAACTGTTTTTT. Its translation is CASRYTGIRGALNEKLFF.

The chain joins TRBV15 to TRBJ2-6; 8 nucleotides match TRBD1. Unmatched junction bases numbered 2, after V lost 7 bases and J lost 0 bases. Germline V gene lookup returns CDR1 LNHNV and CDR2 YYDKDF (reference sequence). This CDR3 comprises 15 residues. CDR3 amino acids: CATNTGGSGANVLTF. CDR3 sequence (DNA): TGTGCCACCAATACAGGGGGCTCTGGGGCCAACGTCCTGACTTTC.